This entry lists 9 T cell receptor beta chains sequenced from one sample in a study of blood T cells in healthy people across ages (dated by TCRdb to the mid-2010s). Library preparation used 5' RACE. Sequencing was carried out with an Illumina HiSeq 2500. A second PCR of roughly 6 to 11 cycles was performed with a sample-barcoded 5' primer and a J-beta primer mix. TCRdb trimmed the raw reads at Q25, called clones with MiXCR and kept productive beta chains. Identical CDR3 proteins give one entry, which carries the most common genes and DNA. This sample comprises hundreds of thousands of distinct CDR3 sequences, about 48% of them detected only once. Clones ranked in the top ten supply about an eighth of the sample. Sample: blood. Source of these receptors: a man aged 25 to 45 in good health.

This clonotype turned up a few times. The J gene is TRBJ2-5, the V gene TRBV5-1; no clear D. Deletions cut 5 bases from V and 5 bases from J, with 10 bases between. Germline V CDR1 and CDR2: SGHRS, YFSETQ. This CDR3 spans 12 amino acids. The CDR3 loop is CASRLTPETQYF. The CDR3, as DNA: TGCGCCAGCAGACTCACGCCGGAGACCCAGTACTTC.

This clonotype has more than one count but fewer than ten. CDR3 loop: CASSRGLAGKNTGELFF. The CDR3 bases are TGCGCCAGCAGCCGAGGACTAGCGGGGAAGAACACCGGGGAGCTGTTTTTT. The J gene is TRBJ2-2, the V gene TRBV4-1; 12 bases map to TRBD2. The CDR3 spans 17 residues. Per germline, CDR1 MGHRA and CDR2 YSYEKL. V was clipped by 4 bases and J by 1 base; unmatched bases: 4.

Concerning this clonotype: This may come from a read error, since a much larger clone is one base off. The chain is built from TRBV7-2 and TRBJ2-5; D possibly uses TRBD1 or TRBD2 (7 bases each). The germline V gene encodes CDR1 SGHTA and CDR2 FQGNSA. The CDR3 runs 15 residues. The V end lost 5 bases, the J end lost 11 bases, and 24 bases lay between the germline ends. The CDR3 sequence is CASSPTRGGYNEQYF. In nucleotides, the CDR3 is TGTGCCAGCAGCCCCACCAGGGGGGGATACAATGAGCAGTACTTC.

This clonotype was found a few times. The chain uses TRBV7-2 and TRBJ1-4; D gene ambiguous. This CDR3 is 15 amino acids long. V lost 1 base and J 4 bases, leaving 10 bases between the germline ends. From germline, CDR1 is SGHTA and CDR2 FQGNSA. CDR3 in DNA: TGTGCCAGCAGCTTAGGAGGGCATGGTAATGAAAAACTGTTTTTT. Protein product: CASSLGGHGNEKLFF.

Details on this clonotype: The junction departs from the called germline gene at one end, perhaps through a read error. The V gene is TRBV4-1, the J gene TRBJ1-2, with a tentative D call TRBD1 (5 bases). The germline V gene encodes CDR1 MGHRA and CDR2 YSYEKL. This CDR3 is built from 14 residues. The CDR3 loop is CASNQASGLYGYTF. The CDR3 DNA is TGCGCCAGCAACCAAGCATCAGGGCTCTATGGCTACACCTTC.

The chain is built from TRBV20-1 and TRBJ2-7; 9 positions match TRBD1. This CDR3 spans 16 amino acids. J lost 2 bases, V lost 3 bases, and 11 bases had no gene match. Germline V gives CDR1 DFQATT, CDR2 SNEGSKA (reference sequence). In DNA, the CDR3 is TGCAGTGCTAGTGCTATCCCGGGACAGGGACCCTACGAGCAGTACTTC. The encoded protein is CSASAIPGQGPYEQYF.

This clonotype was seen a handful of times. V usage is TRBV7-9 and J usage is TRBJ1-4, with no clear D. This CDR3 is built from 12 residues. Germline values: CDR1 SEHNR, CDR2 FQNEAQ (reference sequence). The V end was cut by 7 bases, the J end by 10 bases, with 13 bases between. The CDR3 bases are TGTGCCAGCATTATCGGAGAGGGAAAACTGTTTTTT. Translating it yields CASIIGEGKLFF.

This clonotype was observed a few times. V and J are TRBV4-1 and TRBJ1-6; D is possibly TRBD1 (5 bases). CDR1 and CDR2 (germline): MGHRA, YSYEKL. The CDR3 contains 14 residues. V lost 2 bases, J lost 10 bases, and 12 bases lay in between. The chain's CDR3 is CASSQPTEKSPLHF. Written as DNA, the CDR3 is TGCGCCAGCAGCCAACCGACAGAGAAATCACCCCTCCACTTT.

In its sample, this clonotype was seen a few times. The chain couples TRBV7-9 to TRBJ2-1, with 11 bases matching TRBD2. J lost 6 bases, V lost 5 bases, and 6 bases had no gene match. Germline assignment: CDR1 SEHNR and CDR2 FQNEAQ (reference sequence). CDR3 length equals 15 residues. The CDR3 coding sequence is TGTGCCAGCAGCCCTATAGCGGGGGGGCGCAATGAGCAGTTCTTC. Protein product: CASSPIAGGRNEQFF.